The clone carrying this T cell receptor (beta chain) was seen only once. The antigen is undetermined. Its ends do not fully match the called genes, so a read error is possible. This record belongs to a study of graft-versus-host responses after intestinal transplantation. General study points: In recipient marrow, GvH clones were found, and some appeared first in ileum or blood. Early HvG declines after transplant were associated with peak circulating GvH clone levels.

Lymphocytes (intraepithelial and lamina propria) were released by processing the graft tissue. The CDR3 covers 16 residues. Germline assignment: CDR1 MNHNS and CDR2 SASEGT. Here immunoSEQ multiplex PCR was the method, and the copy in TCRdb shows in-frame clones only, minus some. This sample carries 4,700 or so clones, approximately 72% of them seen once, and the ten largest clones take approximately 8%. The sequencing here drew on ileum tissue, taken 17 days after transplant. J is TRBJ1-2 and V is TRBV6-1; D not certain. This receptor was obtained from a human patient who received an intestinal transplant, so some T cells may come from the graft donor. CDR3 in DNA: TGTGCCAGCAGCGAAGAAAGGAGGAGTTGGCCTTATGGCTACACCTTC. This codes for CASSEERRSWPYGYTF.